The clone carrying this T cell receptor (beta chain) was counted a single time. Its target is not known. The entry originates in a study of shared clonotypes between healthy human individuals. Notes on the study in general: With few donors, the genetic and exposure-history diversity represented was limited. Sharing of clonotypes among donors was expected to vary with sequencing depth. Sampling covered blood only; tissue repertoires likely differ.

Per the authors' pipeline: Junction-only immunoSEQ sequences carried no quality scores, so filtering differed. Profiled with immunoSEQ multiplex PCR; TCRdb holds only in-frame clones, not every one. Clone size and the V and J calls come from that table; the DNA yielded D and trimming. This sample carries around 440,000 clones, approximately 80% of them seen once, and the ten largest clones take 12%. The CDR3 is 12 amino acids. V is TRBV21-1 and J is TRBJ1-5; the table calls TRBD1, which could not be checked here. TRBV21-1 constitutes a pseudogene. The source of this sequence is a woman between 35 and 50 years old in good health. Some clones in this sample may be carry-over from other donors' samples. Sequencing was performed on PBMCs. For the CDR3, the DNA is TGTGCCAGCAGCAGGGCCACAGGGGCCCAGCATTTT. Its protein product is CASSRATGAQHF.